Listed below are T cell receptor beta chains from one sample, sequenced in a study of molecular identifiers for immune sequencing clone quantification. Using its own MiXCR run on the PCR reads, TCRdb lists one record per CDR3 protein. The profile covers 490,000 or so distinct CDR3 sequences, with 25% appearing a single time and 0.7% to 0.9% taken by the ten largest. The sample was naive CD8+ T cells from blood, with Jurkat cell RNA spiked in. All receptors derive from a human donor in good health. Some libraries in this study had Jurkat cell RNA spiked in. CDR3s include the opening cysteine and the closing phenylalanine or tryptophan. D genes are given only for firm matches. Size is stated for part of the rows, as once, few or many counts, or as a class when the clone is expanded.

CDR3 length	V gene	clone size	D gene	J gene	CDR3 protein	CDR3 DNA
16	TRBV11-1	many	TRBD1	TRBJ2-6	CASSLARGPGANVLTF	TGTGCCAGCAGCTTAGCGAGGGGGCCTGGGGCCAACGTCCTGACTTTC
15	TRBV7-9	.	.	TRBJ2-7	CASSNGTVSSYEQYF	TGTGCCAGCAGCAACGGGACGGTCAGCTCCTACGAGCAGTACTTC
14	TRBV28	.	.	TRBJ1-2	CASSFGRINYGYTF	TGTGCCAGCAGTTTTGGACGGATTAACTATGGCTACACCTTC
17	TRBV10-2	.	TRBD2	TRBJ2-5	CASSESKGLAGQETQYF	TGCGCCAGCAGTGAGTCGAAGGGACTAGCGGGTCAAGAGACCCAGTACTTC
16	TRBV6-5	many	TRBD2	TRBJ2-2	CASSYLAGPNTGELFF	TGTGCCAGCAGTTACTTAGCGGGGCCCAACACCGGGGAGCTGTTTTTT
15	TRBV4-3	many	.	TRBJ2-3	CASSPRQASTDTQYF	TGCGCCAGCAGCCCGCGACAGGCGAGCACAGATACGCAGTATTTT
13	TRBV28	.	.	TRBJ1-4	CASSPSDGPALFF	TGTGCCAGCAGTCCCTCGGACGGTCCCGCACTGTTTTTT
12	TRBV2	few	.	TRBJ2-7	CASSESPYEQYF	TGTGCCAGCAGTGAATCCCCCTACGAGCAGTACTTC
15	TRBV11-2	few	TRBD1	TRBJ2-5	CASSFTGTDQETQYF	TGTGCCAGCAGCTTTACCGGGACAGACCAAGAGACCCAGTACTTC
21	TRBV7-6	few	TRBD1	TRBJ2-1	CASSPFPQTTSGQGAQVEQFF	TGTGCCAGCAGCCCCTTCCCCCAAACAACATCAGGTCAGGGGGCGCAGGTTGAGCAGTTCTTC
17	TRBV20-1	.	.	TRBJ2-5	CSAIRRRARFIQETQYF	TGCAGTGCTATCCGTAGGAGGGCCCGATTTATCCAAGAGACCCAGTACTTC
14	TRBV12-3/TRBV12-4	few	.	TRBJ2-3	CASTRGSNTDTQYF	TGTGCCAGCACCCGGGGTTCCAACACAGATACGCAGTATTTT
13	TRBV20-1	many	.	TRBJ2-7	CSARPRGMYEQYF	TGCAGTGCTCGTCCGAGGGGCATGTACGAGCAGTACTTC
12	TRBV6-2/TRBV6-3	.	.	TRBJ2-2	CASRPDYGELFF	TGTGCCAGCAGACCTGACTACGGGGAGCTGTTTTTT
15	TRBV6-5	.	.	TRBJ2-5	CASSYDRRGQETRYF	TGTGCCAGCAGTTACGACAGGAGGGGACAAGAGACCCGGTACTTC
14	TRBV19	.	TRBD1	TRBJ1-5	CASTETGGNQPQHF	TGTGCCAGTACCGAGACAGGGGGAAATCAGCCCCAGCATTTT
16	TRBV4-3	.	TRBD2	TRBJ2-5	CASSQEGSGGLGTQYF	TGCGCCAGCAGCCAAGAGGGTAGCGGGGGATTGGGGACCCAGTACTTC
14	TRBV7-6	many	.	TRBJ1-5	CASSLTTEGQPQHF	TGTGCCAGCAGCTTAACGACAGAAGGCCAGCCCCAGCATTTT
14	TRBV20-1	.	TRBD1	TRBJ1-5	CSARDTGVSQPQHF	TGCAGTGCTAGAGACACAGGGGTCAGTCAGCCCCAGCATTTT
18	TRBV6-6	many	TRBD2	TRBJ2-3	CASSPSGTSGISTDTQYF	TGTGCCAGCAGTCCCTCCGGGACTAGCGGGATAAGCACAGATACGCAGTATTTT
15	TRBV7-9	.	.	TRBJ2-3	CASSFPYGATDTQYF	TGTGCCAGCAGCTTCCCGTACGGGGCGACAGATACGCAGTATTTT
16	TRBV7-9	.	.	TRBJ2-2	CASKAPVGRDIGELFF	TGTGCCAGCAAAGCCCCCGTCGGCAGGGACATCGGGGAGCTGTTTTTT